This T cell receptor (beta chain) was captured in a study of OX40 agonist ivuxolimab in advanced cancers. Repertoires were generated with immunoSEQ multiplex PCR, while TCRdb's copy carries only in-frame clones and drops some. The sample lists 75,000 to 100,000 clones, roughly 90% occurring once. A remark on this clone: Its antigen is not identified.

Study outcomes and limitations: At 0.1 to 3.0 mg/kg, clonal expansion of CD4+ and CD8+ blood T cells had occurred by week 6.

The sequencing used CD4+ or CD8+ T cells sorted from blood, collected in a trial of the OX40 agonist ivuxolimab. This TCR came from an adult with an advanced solid tumor such as melanoma, head and neck, liver or kidney cancer.

In DNA, the CDR3 is TGTGCCAGCAGCTGGACAGGGAGACCGAACACTGAAGCTTTCTTT. This translates into CASSWTGRPNTEAFF. This sequence joins TRBV5-6 and TRBJ1-1, with TRBD1 matching over 8 bases. Germline CDR1 reads SGHDT; CDR2 reads YYEEEE. This CDR3 region has 15 residues. V was pared by 3 bases and J by 1 base, with 5 bases of the junction left unmatched.